Listed here are 10 T cell receptor beta chains from one sample, sequenced in a study of CD8+ T cells in alopecia areata. Investigators isolated RNA and reverse transcribed it into cDNA to act as the sequencing template. Method: immunoSEQ multiplex PCR; TCRdb's copy keeps in-frame clones and lacks some. The data show some 200,000 clones, about 60% seen once. This sample's treatment: oral pan-JAK inhibitor, 5-10 mg twice daily. The specimen was CD8+ T cells sorted from blood, collected at week 24, from a patient treated with tofacitinib. All receptors derive from a human donor with alopecia areata.

The chain recombines TRBV9 with TRBJ2-3; tentatively, D is TRBD2 (5 bases). Germline CDR1 and CDR2: SGDLS and YYNGEE. This CDR3 region has 18 residues. V dropped 4 bases and J dropped 1 base, with 22 bases sitting between them. CDR3 loop: CASSPQSGLAAGTDTQYF. The CDR3 region has the DNA TGTGCCAGCAGCCCCCAGTCGGGTTTAGCAGCGGGCACAGATACGCAGTATTTT.

This clone showed up just once. The chain combines TRBV5-6 with TRBJ2-7; 10 nucleotides agree with TRBD1. Trimming removed 4 bases from V and 2 bases from J; junction bases left unmatched: 3. The V gene's germline CDR1 is SGHDT and CDR2 YYEEEE. CDR3 length equals 14 residues. The CDR3: CASSQGTGAYEQYF. The CDR3 coding sequence is TGTGCCAGCAGCCAAGGGACAGGGGCCTACGAGCAGTACTTC.

For this clone: Other DNA sequences in this sample translate to the same CDR3. V and J are TRBV20-1 and TRBJ1-1; D is unresolved. Germline CDR1 reads DFQATT; CDR2 reads SNEGSKA (reference sequence). The CDR3 sequence is 11 residues long. The V gene lost 5 bases and the J gene lost 3 bases, with 7 bases spanning the gap. The CDR3 loop is CSASDYTEAFF. The CDR3 DNA follows: TGCAGTGCTTCAGACTACACTGAAGCTTTCTTT.

This chain links TRBV27 with TRBJ2-5; 10 nucleotides agree with TRBD2. V was clipped by 3 bases and J by 2 bases; unmatched bases: 3. The CDR3 has 15 amino acids. Germline CDR1 is MNHEY and CDR2 is SMNVEV (reference sequence). The CDR3 sequence: CASSFSSGGQETQYF. The CDR3 nucleotides are TGTGCCAGCAGTTTCTCTAGCGGGGGTCAAGAGACCCAGTACTTC.

The chain combines TRBV7-9 with TRBJ1-1; 7 positions match TRBD1. CDR1 and CDR2 from the germline V gene are SEHNR and FQNEAQ (reference sequence). After removal of 4 bases from V and 0 bases from J, the junction contained 8 bases not matched to a gene. CDR3 length: 16 amino acids. CDR3 amino acids: CASSSKQGTMNTEAFF. CDR3 nucleotide sequence: TGTGCCAGCAGCTCCAAACAGGGGACGATGAACACTGAAGCTTTCTTT.

Concerning this clone itself: This specimen includes other DNA sequences encoding the same CDR3. The CDR3 DNA is TGTGCCAGCAGCCGGACAGGGGACGGCTACACCTTC. Translated, it gives CASSRTGDGYTF. The rearrangement links TRBV7-9 to TRBJ1-2, with 9 bases matching TRBD1. The CDR3 runs to 12 residues. Germline V gene sequence: CDR1 SEHNR, CDR2 FQNEAQ (reference sequence). V lost 5 bases and J lost 8; bases outside the gene matches: 3.

The genes are TRBV29-1 and TRBJ2-3; D ambiguous. CDR3 length: 12 residues. V dropped 3 bases and J dropped 3 bases, with 7 bases sitting between them. The germline V gene has CDR1 SQVTM and CDR2 ANQGSEA. CDR3: CSVDIDTDTQYF. The CDR3 DNA reads as TGCAGCGTTGACATAGATACAGATACGCAGTATTTT.

CDR3 nucleotides: TGTGCCAGCAGTTACTCCCCGGGGGGTTGGACTGAAGCTTTCTTT. Its protein product is CASSYSPGGWTEAFF. The V call is TRBV6-5, the J call TRBJ1-1, with TRBD1 as a possible D gene (5 bases). The V gene lost 0 bases and the J gene lost 5 bases, with 13 bases spanning the gap. The length of the CDR3 is 15 residues. Per germline, CDR1 MNHEY and CDR2 SVGAGI.

This chain links TRBV5-1 with TRBJ1-2; a weak D match, TRBD1 (5 bases). Germline values: CDR1 SGHRS, CDR2 YFSETQ. Trimming shortened V by 4 bases and J by 2 bases, and 15 bases separated the two germline ends. This CDR3 has 15 amino acids. CDR3 nucleotide sequence: TGCGCCAGCAGCCGGGAGGGGCCTACCAACTATGGCTACACCTTC. It encodes CASSREGPTNYGYTF.

This chain joins TRBV2 and TRBJ2-1; D not resolved. The CDR3 spans 12 residues. Looked up from germline, CDR1 is SNHLY and CDR2 is FYNNEI. Trimming took off 5 bases at V and 8 bases at J, with 10 bases between the two ends. CDR3 coding DNA: TGTGCCAGCAGTTTGGAGTCATATGAGCAGTTCTTC. Encoded protein: CASSLESYEQFF.